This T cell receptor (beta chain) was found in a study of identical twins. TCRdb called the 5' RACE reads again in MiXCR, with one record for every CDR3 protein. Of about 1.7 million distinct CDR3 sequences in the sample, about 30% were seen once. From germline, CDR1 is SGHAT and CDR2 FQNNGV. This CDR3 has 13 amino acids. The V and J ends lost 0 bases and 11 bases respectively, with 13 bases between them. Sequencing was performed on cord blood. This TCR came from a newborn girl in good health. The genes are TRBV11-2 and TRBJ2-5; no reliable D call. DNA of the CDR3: TGTGCCAGCAGCTTAGATCGGCGGACGAAGCAGTACTTC. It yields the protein CASSLDRRTKQYF.